This T cell receptor beta chain was observed in a study of T cell repertoires in cytomegalovirus infection. General observations from the study: The response measured ex vivo was dominated by TCR beta clonotypes (HLA-C-restricted and CMV-specific).

Via MiXCR, TCRdb re-called the reads, giving one row per CDR3 protein. The sample yields 300,000 to 400,000 distinct CDR3 sequences, around a quarter seen once. For this clonotype: Its antigen is as yet unknown.

This sequence was found in a human donor in good health (CMV status not recorded). Some clones in this sample may be carry-over from other donors' samples. The sequenced sample was cultured PBMCs, obtained from culture after CMV antigen stimulation.

The CDR3 here is CASSIMGQINSPLHF. The CDR3 DNA follows: TGTGCCAGTAGTATAATGGGACAGATTAATTCACCCCTCCACTTT. The genes are TRBV19 and TRBJ1-6; 7 nucleotides match TRBD1. V was clipped by 2 bases and J by 6 bases; unmatched bases: 4. The CDR3 runs 15 residues. Germline-derived CDR1 and CDR2 are LNHDA and SQIVND (reference sequence).